What follows describes a single T cell receptor (beta chain). Its antigen target is currently unknown. No quality values exist for individual bases; no much larger clone is one base distant. The data are from a study of T cell responses to AZD1222 COVID-19 vaccine (dated by TCRdb to about 2021). Background on the whole study: AZD1222 recipients whose second dose came at about 4 weeks and those whose second dose came at about 12 weeks were combined into one group, since spike-specific TCR depth and breadth did not differ between the two schedules. A total of around 240 trial participants underwent TCR sequencing, of whom around 200 received two doses of AZD1222 and some 26 received two doses of the MenACWY control vaccine. Enrollment into the trials was organized by age into subgroups of 18-55, 56-69 and 70-plus years, and those subgroups contained roughly 150, 30 and 60 TCR-sequenced participants, respectively.

The CDR3 regions of human TCRbeta chains were analyzed by immunosequencing. Concerning the study's data processing: Repertoire TCRs were matched against a reference library of SARS-CoV-2-specific TCRs generated with the MIRA antigen-specificity platform. Breadth meant the fraction of unique TCRs that were SARS-CoV-2-associated, whereas depth meant the fraction of total T cells that were SARS-CoV-2-associated. Each spike-specific TCR was assigned to its reactive spike region and to a CD4 or CD8 class using the MIRA data. Log10-transformed breadth and depth values were compared by one-way ANOVA with Sidak's multiple comparisons tests. TCRdb re-hosts the immuneACCESS table, in-frame sequences only. Its copies lack some clones; in the studies checked, an unresolved V gene accounts for under half of them, and the cause for the rest is not known. V, J and clone size are those of that table, while D and trimming were read from the DNA. Present in this sample are around 150,000 clones, nearly 95% of which were seen just once. The biggest ten clones account for around 2.3% of the sample.

Overall study results and their limits: Most participants were white British and females outnumbered males, and the authors suggested that clonal diversity may have been underestimated. Epitopes outside the regions mutated in the B.1.351 and B.1.1.7 variants were reportedly recognized by nearly half of the unique spike-specific TCRs. A significant rise in spike-specific TCR breadth and depth was observed after two AZD1222 doses relative to day 0 and relative to MenACWY recipients. No day 14 peak-response samples were available, so repertoires were characterized only after the peak T cell response. Conclusions about previously exposed vaccinees are limited, since just a handful of AZD1222 recipients were seropositive for SARS-CoV-2 at baseline. The whole spike protein was spanned by vaccine-associated CD4 TCRs, and dominant responses were seen in regions 160-218 and 743-854. In the small 56-69-year group, the increase in depth fell short of significance, most likely because of low power.

This specimen's time point label, per the study, means: baseline before first vaccination. Vaccinee samples came from UK trials COV001 and COV002, including a single-blind randomized controlled phase 2/3 trial of AZD1222 (ChAdOx1 nCoV-19) in healthy adults. Trial participant PBMC samples were collected at day 0 and day 28 after the second dose for TCRbeta chain sequencing. The starting material was peripheral blood, obtained on day 0 of AZD1222 vaccination. The receptor comes from an adult in good health.

The DNA sequence is TGTGCCAGCAGTGAAGGTTGGCAGTACTTC. This translates into CASSEGWQYF. The chain joins TRBV2 to TRBJ2-7; no D gene call is confident. CDR1 and CDR2, looked up from the germline V gene, are SNHLY and FYNNEI. From its cysteine to its phenylalanine, the CDR3 spans 10 amino acids. The sequence is cut down to CDR3 DNA, 30 bases in frame from base 1. V is shortened by 1 base, J by 9 bases, and the region joining them spans 4 bases.